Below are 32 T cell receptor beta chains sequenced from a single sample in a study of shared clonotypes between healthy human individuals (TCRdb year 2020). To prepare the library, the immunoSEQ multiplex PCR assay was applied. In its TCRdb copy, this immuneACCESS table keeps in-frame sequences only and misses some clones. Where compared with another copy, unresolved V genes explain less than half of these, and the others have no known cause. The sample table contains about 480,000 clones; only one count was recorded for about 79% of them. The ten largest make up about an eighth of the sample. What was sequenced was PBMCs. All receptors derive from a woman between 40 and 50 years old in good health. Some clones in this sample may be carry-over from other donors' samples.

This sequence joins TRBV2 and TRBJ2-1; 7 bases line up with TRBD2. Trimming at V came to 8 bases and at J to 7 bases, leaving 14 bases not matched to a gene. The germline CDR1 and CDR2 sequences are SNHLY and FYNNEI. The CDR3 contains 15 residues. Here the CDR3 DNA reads TGTGCCAGCTGGGGTGGCGGGAGTTCGCGGAATGAGCAGTTCTTC. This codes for CASWGGGSSRNEQFF.

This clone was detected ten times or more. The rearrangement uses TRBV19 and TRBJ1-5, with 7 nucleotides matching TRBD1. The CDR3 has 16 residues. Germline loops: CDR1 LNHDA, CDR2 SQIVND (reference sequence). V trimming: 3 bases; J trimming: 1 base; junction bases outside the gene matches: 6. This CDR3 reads CASSMMTGTSNQPQHF. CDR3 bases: TGTGCCAGTAGTATGATGACAGGGACGAGCAATCAGCCCCAGCATTTT.

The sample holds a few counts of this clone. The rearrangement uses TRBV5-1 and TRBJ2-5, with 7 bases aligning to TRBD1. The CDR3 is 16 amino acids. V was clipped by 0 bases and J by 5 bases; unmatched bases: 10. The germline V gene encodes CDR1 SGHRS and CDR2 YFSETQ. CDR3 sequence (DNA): TGCGCCAGCAGCTTGGGCGGACAGGCGACGATGGAGACCCAGTACTTC. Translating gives CASSLGGQATMETQYF.

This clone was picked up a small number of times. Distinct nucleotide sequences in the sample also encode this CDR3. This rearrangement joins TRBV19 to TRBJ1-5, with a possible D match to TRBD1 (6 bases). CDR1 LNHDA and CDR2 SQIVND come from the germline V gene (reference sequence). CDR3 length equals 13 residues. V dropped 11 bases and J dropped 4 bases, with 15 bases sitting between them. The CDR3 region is CASSTDRNQPQHF. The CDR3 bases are TGTGCCTCCTCGACGGACAGAAATCAGCCCCAGCATTTT.

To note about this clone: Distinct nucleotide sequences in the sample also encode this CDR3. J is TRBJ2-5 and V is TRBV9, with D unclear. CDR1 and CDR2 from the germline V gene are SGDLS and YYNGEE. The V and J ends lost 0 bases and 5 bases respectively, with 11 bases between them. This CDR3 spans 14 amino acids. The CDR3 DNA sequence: TGTGCCAGCAGCGTAGCCGGAGCTGGTGAGACCCAGTACTTC. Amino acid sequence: CASSVAGAGETQYF.

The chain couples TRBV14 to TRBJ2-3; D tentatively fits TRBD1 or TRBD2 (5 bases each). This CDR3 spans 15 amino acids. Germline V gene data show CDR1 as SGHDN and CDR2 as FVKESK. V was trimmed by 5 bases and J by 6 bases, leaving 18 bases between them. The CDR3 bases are TGTGCCAGCAGCACTGAGGGGTGGGAGTGGGATACGCAGTATTTT. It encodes CASSTEGWEWDTQYF.

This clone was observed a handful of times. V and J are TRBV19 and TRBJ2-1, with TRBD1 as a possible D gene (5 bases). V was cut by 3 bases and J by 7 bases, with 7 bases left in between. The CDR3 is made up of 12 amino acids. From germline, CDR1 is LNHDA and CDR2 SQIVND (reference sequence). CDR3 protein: CASSMGLNEQFF. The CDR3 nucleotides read TGTGCCAGTAGTATGGGGCTAAATGAGCAGTTCTTC.

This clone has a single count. The CDR3 loop is CASSLSGLSYEQYF. The CDR3 DNA follows: TGTGCCAGCAGCTTAAGTGGACTCTCCTACGAGCAGTACTTC. The chain uses TRBV7-9 and TRBJ2-5; weak D call: TRBD2 (5 bases). Near its end, the DNA agrees better with TRBJ2-7, so the J call may be wrong. From germline, CDR1 is SEHNR and CDR2 FQNEAQ (reference sequence). This CDR3 has 14 amino acids.

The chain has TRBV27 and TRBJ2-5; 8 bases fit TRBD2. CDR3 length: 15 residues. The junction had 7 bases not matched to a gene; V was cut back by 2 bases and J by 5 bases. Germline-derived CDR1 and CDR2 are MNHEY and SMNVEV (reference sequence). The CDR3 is CASSLKGGGRETQYF. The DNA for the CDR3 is TGTGCCAGCAGTTTAAAAGGCGGCGGGAGGGAGACCCAGTACTTC.

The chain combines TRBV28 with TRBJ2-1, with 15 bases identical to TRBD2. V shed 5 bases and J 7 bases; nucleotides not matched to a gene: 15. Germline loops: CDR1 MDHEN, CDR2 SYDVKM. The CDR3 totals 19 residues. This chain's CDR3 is CASSPWTSGRGGQWNEQFF. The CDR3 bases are TGTGCCAGCAGTCCCTGGACTAGCGGGAGGGGGGGGCAATGGAATGAGCAGTTCTTC.

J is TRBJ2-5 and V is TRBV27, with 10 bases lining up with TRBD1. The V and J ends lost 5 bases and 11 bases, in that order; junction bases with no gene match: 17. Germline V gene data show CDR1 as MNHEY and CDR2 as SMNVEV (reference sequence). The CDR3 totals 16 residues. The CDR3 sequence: CASSPTRDRGLREQYF. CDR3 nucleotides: TGTGCCAGCAGTCCGACCCGAGACAGGGGGCTGCGGGAGCAGTACTTC.

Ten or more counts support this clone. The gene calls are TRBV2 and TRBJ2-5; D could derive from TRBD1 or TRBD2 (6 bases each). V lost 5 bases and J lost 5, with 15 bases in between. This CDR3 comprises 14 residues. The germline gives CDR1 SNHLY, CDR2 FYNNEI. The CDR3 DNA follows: TGTGCCAGCAGTCCGGGCCGAGGGGGGGAGACCCAGTACTTC. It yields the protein CASSPGRGGETQYF.

The CDR3 DNA reads as TGTGCCAGCAGCTTAGAGAGGGGGCGAGCGCAGTATTTT. The encoded protein is CASSLERGRAQYF. V and J are TRBV7-8 and TRBJ2-3; the match to TRBD1 covers 7 bases. Germline CDR1 is SGHVS and CDR2 is FQNEAQ. J was trimmed by 10 bases and V by 1 base; bases with no gene match: 5. This CDR3 has 13 residues.

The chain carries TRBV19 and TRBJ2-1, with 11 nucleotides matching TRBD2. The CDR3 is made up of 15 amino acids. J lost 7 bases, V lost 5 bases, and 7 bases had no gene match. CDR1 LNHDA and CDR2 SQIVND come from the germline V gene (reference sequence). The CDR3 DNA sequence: TGTGCCAGTAGTTCTAGCGGGAGGTTTCGGAATGAGCAGTTCTTC. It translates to CASSSSGRFRNEQFF. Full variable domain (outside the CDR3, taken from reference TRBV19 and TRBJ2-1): DGGITQSPKYLFRKEGQNVTLSCEQNLNHDAMYWYRQDPGQGLRLIYYSQIVNDFQKGDIAEGYSVSREKKESFPLTVTSAQKNPTAFYLCASSSSGRFRNEQFFGPGTRLTVL.

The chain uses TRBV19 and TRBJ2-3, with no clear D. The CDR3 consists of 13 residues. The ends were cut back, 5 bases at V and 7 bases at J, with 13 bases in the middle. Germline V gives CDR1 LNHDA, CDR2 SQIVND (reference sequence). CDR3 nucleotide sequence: TGTGCCAGTAGTCCGGATTCGAGGAATACGCAGTATTTT. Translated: CASSPDSRNTQYF.

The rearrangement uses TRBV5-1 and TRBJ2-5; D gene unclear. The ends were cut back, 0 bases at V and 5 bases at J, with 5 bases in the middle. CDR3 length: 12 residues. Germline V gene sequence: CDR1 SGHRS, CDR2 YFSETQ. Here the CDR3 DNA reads TGCGCCAGCAGCTTGGTATTGGAGACCCAGTACTTC. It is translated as CASSLVLETQYF.

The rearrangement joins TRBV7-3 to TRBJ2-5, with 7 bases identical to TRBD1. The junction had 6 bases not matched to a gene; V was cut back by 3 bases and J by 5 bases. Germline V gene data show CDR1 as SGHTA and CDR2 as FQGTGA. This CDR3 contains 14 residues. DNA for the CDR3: TGTGCCAGCAGCTTCCAGGGGGTTGGGGAGACCCAGTACTTC. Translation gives CASSFQGVGETQYF.

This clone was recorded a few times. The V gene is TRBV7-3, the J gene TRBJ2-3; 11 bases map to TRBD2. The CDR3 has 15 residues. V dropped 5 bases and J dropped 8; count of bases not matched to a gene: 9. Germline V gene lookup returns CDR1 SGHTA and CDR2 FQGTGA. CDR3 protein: CASSPGLAAVGTQYF. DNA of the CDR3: TGTGCCAGCAGCCCGGGACTAGCGGCGGTGGGTACGCAGTATTTT. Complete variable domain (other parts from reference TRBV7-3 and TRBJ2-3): GAGVSQTPSNKVTEKGKYVELRCDPISGHTALYWYRQSLGQGPEFLIYFQGTGAADDSGLPNDRFFAVRPEGSVSTLKIQRTERGDSAVYLCASSPGLAAVGTQYFGPGTRLTVL.

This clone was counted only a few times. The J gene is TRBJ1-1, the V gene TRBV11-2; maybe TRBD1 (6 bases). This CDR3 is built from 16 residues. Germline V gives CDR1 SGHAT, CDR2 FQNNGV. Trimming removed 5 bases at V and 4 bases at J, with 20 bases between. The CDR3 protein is CASSRALSGAGTEAFF. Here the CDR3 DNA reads TGTGCCAGCAGCAGAGCCCTTTCAGGGGCGGGCACTGAAGCTTTCTTT. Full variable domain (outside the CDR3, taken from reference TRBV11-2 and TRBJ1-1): EAGVAQSPRYKIIEKRQSVAFWCNPISGHATLYWYQQILGQGPKLLIQFQNNGVVDDSQLPKDRFSAERLKGVDSTLKIQPAKLEDSAVYLCASSRALSGAGTEAFFGQGTRLTVV.

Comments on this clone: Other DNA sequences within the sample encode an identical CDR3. The CDR3 DNA follows: TGTGCCAGCAGTTCCTTCTCCTACGAGCAGTACTTC. Translated, it gives CASSSFSYEQYF. The J gene is TRBJ2-7, the V gene TRBV28; D ambiguous. CDR1 and CDR2 (germline): MDHEN, SYDVKM. The CDR3 has 12 amino acids. V was cut by 4 bases and J by 0 bases, with 4 bases left in between.

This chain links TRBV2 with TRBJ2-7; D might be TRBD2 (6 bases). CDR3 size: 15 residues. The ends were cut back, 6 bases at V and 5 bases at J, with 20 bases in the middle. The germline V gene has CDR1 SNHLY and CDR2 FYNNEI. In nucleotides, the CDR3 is TGTGCCAGCAGGGGCCTGCGGGATCAATCTCACGAGCAGTACTTC. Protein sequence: CASRGLRDQSHEQYF.

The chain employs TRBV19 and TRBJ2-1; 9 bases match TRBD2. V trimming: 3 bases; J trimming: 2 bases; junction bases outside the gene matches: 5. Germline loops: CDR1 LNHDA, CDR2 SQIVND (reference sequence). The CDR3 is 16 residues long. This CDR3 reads CASSISLAGAYNEQFF. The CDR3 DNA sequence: TGTGCCAGTAGTATCTCTTTAGCGGGAGCCTACAATGAGCAGTTCTTC.

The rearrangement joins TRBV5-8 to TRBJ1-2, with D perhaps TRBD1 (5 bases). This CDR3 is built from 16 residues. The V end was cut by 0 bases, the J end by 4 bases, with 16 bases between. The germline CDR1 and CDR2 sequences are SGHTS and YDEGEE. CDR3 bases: TGTGCCAGCAGCTTGGCACGCGGGACGGCAGGCTATGGCTACACCTTC. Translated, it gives CASSLARGTAGYGYTF.

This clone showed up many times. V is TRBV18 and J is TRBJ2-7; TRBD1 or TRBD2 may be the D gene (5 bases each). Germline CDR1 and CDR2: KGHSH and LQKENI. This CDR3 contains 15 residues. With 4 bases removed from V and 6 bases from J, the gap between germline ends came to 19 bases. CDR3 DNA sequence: TGTGCCAGCTCACTCGAAAGGGACCTAAGCACCGAGCAGTACTTC. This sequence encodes CASSLERDLSTEQYF.

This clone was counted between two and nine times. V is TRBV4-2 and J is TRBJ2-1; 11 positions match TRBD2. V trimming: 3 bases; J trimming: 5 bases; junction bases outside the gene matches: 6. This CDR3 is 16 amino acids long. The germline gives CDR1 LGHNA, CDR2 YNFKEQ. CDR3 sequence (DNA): TGTGCCAGCAGCCACCAACTAGCGGGAGCGGACAATGAGCAGTTCTTC. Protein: CASSHQLAGADNEQFF.

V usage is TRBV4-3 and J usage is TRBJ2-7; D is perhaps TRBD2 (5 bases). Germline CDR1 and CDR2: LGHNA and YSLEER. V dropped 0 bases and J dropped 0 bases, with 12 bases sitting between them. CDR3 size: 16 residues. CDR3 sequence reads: CASSQDGLAGSYEQYF. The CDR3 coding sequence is TGCGCCAGCAGCCAAGACGGTCTCGCGGGCTCCTACGAGCAGTACTTC.

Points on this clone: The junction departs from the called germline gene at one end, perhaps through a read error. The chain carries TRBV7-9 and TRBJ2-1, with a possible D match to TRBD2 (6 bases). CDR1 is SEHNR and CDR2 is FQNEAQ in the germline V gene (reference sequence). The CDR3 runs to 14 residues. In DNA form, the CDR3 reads TGTGCCAGCAGCTTCGGGGGATCCTCCAATGAGCAGTTCTTC. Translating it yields CASSFGGSSNEQFF.

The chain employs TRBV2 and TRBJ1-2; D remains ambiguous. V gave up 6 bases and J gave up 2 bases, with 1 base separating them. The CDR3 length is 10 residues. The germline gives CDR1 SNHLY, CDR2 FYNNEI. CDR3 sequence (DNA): TGTGCCAGCAGGAACTATGGCTACACCTTC. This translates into CASRNYGYTF.

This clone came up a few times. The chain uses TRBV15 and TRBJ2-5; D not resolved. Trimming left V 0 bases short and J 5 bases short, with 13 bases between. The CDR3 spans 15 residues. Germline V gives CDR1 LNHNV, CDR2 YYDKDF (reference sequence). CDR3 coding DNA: TGTGCCACCAGCAGAGAACGTAGGCCTTTGGAGACCCAGTACTTC. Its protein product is CATSRERRPLETQYF.

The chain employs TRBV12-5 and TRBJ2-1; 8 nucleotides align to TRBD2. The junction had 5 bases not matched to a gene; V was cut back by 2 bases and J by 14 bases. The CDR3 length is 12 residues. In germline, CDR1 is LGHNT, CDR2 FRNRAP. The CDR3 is CASGLNREGEFF. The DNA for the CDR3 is TGTGCTAGTGGTTTGAATCGGGAGGGCGAGTTCTTC.

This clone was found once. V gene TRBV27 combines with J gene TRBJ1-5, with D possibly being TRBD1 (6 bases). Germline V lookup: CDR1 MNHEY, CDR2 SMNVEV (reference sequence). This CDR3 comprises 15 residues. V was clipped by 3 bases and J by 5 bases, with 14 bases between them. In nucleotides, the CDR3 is TGTGCCAGCAGTTTTCGGGCAGGGGAACATCAGCCCCAGCATTTT. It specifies CASSFRAGEHQPQHF.

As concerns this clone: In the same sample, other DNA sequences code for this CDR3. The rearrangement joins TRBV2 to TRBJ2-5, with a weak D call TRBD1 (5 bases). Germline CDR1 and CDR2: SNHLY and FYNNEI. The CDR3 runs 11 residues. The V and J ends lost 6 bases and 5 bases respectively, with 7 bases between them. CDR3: CASSPGETQYF. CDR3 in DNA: TGTGCCAGCAGCCCAGGGGAGACCCAGTACTTC.